This TCR beta chain was profiled in a study of response to subunit inactivated influenza vaccine. Study findings and constraints: Authors suggested each seasonal influenza vaccination recruits few new T cells.

MiXCR, run by TCRdb on the RT-PCR reads, gives a single entry per CDR3 protein. This table has around 540,000 distinct CDR3 sequences, 10% to 15% appearing once. Germline V CDR1 and CDR2: MNHNS, SASEGT. The CDR3 sequence is 16 residues long. J was trimmed by 5 bases and V by 7 bases; bases with no gene match: 13. Notes on this clonotype: The antigen is undetermined.

The sequence derives from a man in his forties or fifties who received an inactivated influenza vaccine. The chain recombines TRBV6-1 with TRBJ2-2, with 7 positions matching TRBD1. The sample was PBMCs from blood, taken on the day of vaccination. CDR3 loop: CASTEHPGQRTGELFF. In nucleotides, the CDR3 is TGTGCCAGCACCGAACACCCGGGACAGAGGACCGGGGAGCTGTTTTTT.